This is a list of T cell receptor beta chains from one sample in a study of blood T cell repertoires in COVID-19. Clones were read by immunoSEQ multiplex PCR, and TCRdb kept only the in-frame ones, dropping some. The sample consists of 75,000 to 90,000 clones, approximately 80% of them appearing once. The specimen was peripheral blood. These receptors were obtained from a woman aged 35 to 49 with active or convalescent COVID-19. CDR3s include the opening cysteine and the closing phenylalanine or tryptophan. Fields, in order: V gene, D gene, clone size, J gene, CDR3 protein, CDR3 DNA. A D gene is named only where the DNA matches it firmly. Size tells how often a clone was seen (once, few, many) or the class of an expanded clone, and some rows leave it out.

>TRBV18|.|.|TRBJ2-7
CASSVQGMNEQYF
TGTGCCAGCTCTGTACAGGGTATGAACGAGCAGTACTTC
>TRBV28|TRBD2|.|TRBJ2-1
CASSHLGTSVYNEQFF
TGTGCCAGCAGTCACCTCGGGACTAGCGTCTACAATGAGCAGTTCTTC
>TRBV28|TRBD2|.|TRBJ2-7
CASSLFVSGARYEQYF
TGTGCCAGCAGTTTATTTGTTAGCGGGGCCCGCTACGAGCAGTACTTC
>TRBV3-1/TRBV3-2|TRBD1|.|TRBJ1-5
CASSQETGASQPQHF
TGTGCCAGCAGCCAAGAGACAGGGGCTAGTCAGCCCCAGCATTTT
>TRBV5-6|TRBD2|.|TRBJ2-1
CASSWAGTRSYNEQFF
TGTGCCAGCAGCTGGGCCGGGACTAGATCTTACAATGAGCAGTTCTTC
>TRBV7-9|.|.|TRBJ2-5
CASRPTGGGMETQYF
TGTGCCAGCAGACCAACTGGCGGCGGGATGGAGACCCAGTACTTC
>TRBV30|.|.|TRBJ1-6
CAWSVKGLDNSPLHF
TGTGCCTGGAGTGTAAAGGGGTTAGATAATTCACCCCTCCACTTT
>TRBV12-5|TRBD2|.|TRBJ2-7
CASGLTTSGGRYEQYF
TGTGCTAGTGGTTTGACTACTAGCGGGGGGCGGTACGAGCAGTACTTC
>TRBV12-3/TRBV12-4|.|.|TRBJ1-6
CASSLRNSPLHF
TGTGCCAGCAGTCTCAGGAATTCACCCCTCCACTTT
>TRBV3-1/TRBV3-2|.|.|TRBJ2-6
CASSLGWANVLTF
TGTGCCAGCAGCCTTGGCTGGGCCAACGTCCTGACTTTC
>TRBV28|TRBD1|.|TRBJ2-3
CASNRGTGRDTQYF
TGTGCCAGCAACAGGGGGACAGGGAGGGATACGCAGTATTTT
>TRBV9|.|once|TRBJ1-2
CASRGGVYGYTF
TGTGCCAGCCGAGGAGGGGTCTATGGCTACACCTTC
>TRBV10-3|TRBD1|few|TRBJ1-1
CAIRATGDNTEAFF
TGTGCCATCAGGGCGACAGGGGACAACACTGAAGCTTTCTTT
>TRBV28|TRBD1|.|TRBJ1-5
CATQGGWQPQHF
TGTGCCACCCAGGGGGGCTGGCAGCCCCAGCATTTT
>TRBV6-5|TRBD2|few|TRBJ2-7
CASSLSGRTSEQYF
TGTGCCAGCAGCCTCAGCGGGAGGACCTCCGAGCAGTACTTC
>TRBV18|TRBD2|.|TRBJ2-1
CASSPGGRGVYNEQFF
TGTGCCAGCTCACCGGGTGGACGGGGGGTCTACAATGAGCAGTTCTTC
>TRBV5-1|TRBD1|once|TRBJ1-3
CATPSRDSREWSGNTIYF
TGCGCCACCCCGTCCCGGGACAGCCGAGAGTGGTCTGGAAACACCATATATTTT
>TRBV6-6|TRBD2|.|TRBJ2-1
CASNLAGGPDEQFF
TGTGCCAGCAACCTAGCGGGAGGGCCGGATGAGCAGTTCTTC
>TRBV29-1|TRBD1|.|TRBJ1-2
CSVAVGQGAGYGYTF
TGCAGCGTTGCAGTAGGACAGGGGGCAGGATATGGCTACACCTTC
>TRBV7-2|TRBD1|.|TRBJ2-7
CASSLGLETGWGYEQYF
TGTGCCAGCAGCTTAGGGTTGGAGACAGGGTGGGGCTACGAGCAGTACTTC
>TRBV9|.|.|TRBJ2-5
CASSVGATTGQETQYF
TGTGCCAGCAGCGTAGGAGCCACCACAGGCCAAGAGACCCAGTACTTC
>TRBV5-4|TRBD1|.|TRBJ1-2
CASSLDARTGDNYGYTF
TGTGCCAGCAGCCTCGACGCCCGGACAGGGGATAACTATGGCTACACCTTC
>TRBV4-3|.|.|TRBJ1-4
CASSQEGRREKLFF
TGCGCCAGCAGCCAAGAAGGCAGGCGAGAAAAACTGTTTTTT
>TRBV4-3|TRBD2|.|TRBJ2-3
CASSQDKSLGEGPPDTQYF
TGCGCCAGCAGCCAAGATAAGAGTTTGGGGGAGGGCCCTCCAGATACGCAGTATTTT
>TRBV24-1|.|.|TRBJ2-3
CATSDHSLKGPDTQYF
TGTGCCACCAGTGATCACAGCCTCAAGGGGCCAGATACGCAGTATTTT
>TRBV13|.|.|TRBJ2-7
CASSLAGNSYEQYF
TGTGCCAGCAGCTTAGCGGGTAACTCCTACGAGCAGTACTTC
>TRBV3-1/TRBV3-2|.|once|TRBJ1-2
CASSQDTGGNGYTF
TGTGCCAGCAGCCAAGATACGGGGGGTAATGGCTACACCTTC
>TRBV10-3|.|once|TRBJ2-7
CASTHSLGQPSYEQYF
TGTGCCAGCACCCACTCCCTGGGACAACCGTCCTACGAGCAGTACTTC
>TRBV11-3|TRBD1|.|TRBJ1-1
CASSPRTGAGTEAFF
TGTGCCAGCAGCCCCCGGACAGGGGCGGGCACTGAAGCTTTCTTT
>TRBV6-4|TRBD1|few|TRBJ1-4
CASSDRPRGRGEKLFF
TGTGCCAGCAGTGACAGGCCCAGGGGGCGGGGGGAAAAACTGTTTTTT
>TRBV9|.|.|TRBJ1-2
CASSVEDSNYGYTF
TGTGCCAGCAGCGTAGAGGACAGTAACTATGGCTACACCTTC
>TRBV5-1|.|.|TRBJ1-4
CASSFSHLETEKLFF
TGCGCCAGCAGCTTTTCCCATCTAGAGACTGAAAAACTGTTTTTT
>TRBV19|.|.|TRBJ2-5
CASSIPGETQYF
TGTGCCAGTAGTATCCCGGGTGAGACCCAGTACTTC
>TRBV20-1|.|.|TRBJ1-1
CSARAQLEAFF
TGCAGTGCTAGAGCCCAGTTAGAAGCTTTCTTT
>TRBV6-4|TRBD1|few|TRBJ1-2
CASSDRRGQRGYTF
TGTGCCAGCAGTGACCGTAGGGGACAGAGAGGCTACACCTTC
>TRBV2|.|.|TRBJ1-5
CASSETMAGDNQPQHF
TGTGCCAGCAGTGAAACCATGGCGGGCGACAATCAGCCCCAGCATTTT
>TRBV7-2|.|.|TRBJ2-7
CASSLASQVLYSYEQYF
TGTGCCAGCAGCTTAGCGTCACAGGTCCTATATTCCTACGAGCAGTACTTC
>TRBV10-3|.|.|TRBJ1-5
CAISPTATVNQPQHF
TGTGCCATCAGTCCCACCGCAACAGTCAATCAGCCCCAGCATTTT
>TRBV6-2/TRBV6-3|TRBD1|.|TRBJ2-5
CASSHMPGTGYQETQYF
TGTGCCAGCAGCCATATGCCCGGGACAGGGTACCAAGAGACCCAGTACTTC
>TRBV2|TRBD2|.|TRBJ2-1
CASREGAGGPKRNEQFF
TGTGCCAGCCGGGAGGGAGCGGGAGGGCCGAAGCGGAATGAGCAGTTCTTC
>TRBV7-9|TRBD2|.|TRBJ2-1
CASSLVAGTSGKQFF
TGTGCCAGCAGCTTAGTGGCTGGGACTAGCGGGAAGCAGTTCTTC
>TRBV5-1|TRBD2|.|TRBJ2-5
CASGKGGLAGGRETQYF
TGCGCCAGCGGGAAAGGGGGACTAGCGGGAGGCCGGGAGACCCAGTACTTC
>TRBV19|TRBD1|.|TRBJ1-5
CASSFPGQLVYEGNQPQHF
TGTGCCAGTAGTTTTCCGGGACAGCTTGTATATGAGGGCAATCAGCCCCAGCATTTT
>TRBV2|TRBD1|.|TRBJ1-2
CASAGQPNYGYTF
TGTGCCAGCGCGGGACAGCCTAACTATGGCTACACCTTC
>TRBV7-2|.|few|TRBJ1-1
CASSPVAGGAYQAFF
TGTGCCAGCAGCCCAGTAGCGGGGGGCGCATACCAAGCTTTCTTT
>TRBV2|.|.|TRBJ1-5
CASSEGVWYSNQPQHF
TGTGCCAGCAGTGAAGGAGTCTGGTATAGCAATCAGCCCCAGCATTTT
>TRBV28|.|.|TRBJ2-7
CASSSYRVEQYF
TGTGCCAGCAGTTCCTACAGGGTCGAGCAGTACTTC
>TRBV2|TRBD1|few|TRBJ1-2
CASSARQGGYTF
TGTGCCAGCAGTGCCCGACAGGGTGGCTACACCTTC
>TRBV12-3/TRBV12-4|TRBD1|.|TRBJ1-2
CASSVMTGNGYTF
TGTGCCAGCAGTGTAATGACAGGGAATGGCTACACCTTC
>TRBV6-1|.|.|TRBJ1-5
CASISGSNQPQHF
TGTGCCAGCATTTCCGGTAGCAATCAGCCCCAGCATTTT